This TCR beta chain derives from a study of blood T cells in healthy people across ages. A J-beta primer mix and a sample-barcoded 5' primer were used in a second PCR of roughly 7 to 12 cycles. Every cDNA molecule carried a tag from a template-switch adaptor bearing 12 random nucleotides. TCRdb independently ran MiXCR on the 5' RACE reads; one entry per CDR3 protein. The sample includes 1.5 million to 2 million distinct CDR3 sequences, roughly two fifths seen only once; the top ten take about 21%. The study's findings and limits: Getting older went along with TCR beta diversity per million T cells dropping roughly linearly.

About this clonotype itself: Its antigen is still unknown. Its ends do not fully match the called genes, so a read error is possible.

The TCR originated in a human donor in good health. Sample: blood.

The CDR3 sequence: CASSLRGPGMYQEAQYF. As DNA, the CDR3 is TGTGCCAGCAGCTTAAGGGGCCCGGGGATGTACCAAGAGGCCCAGTACTTC. The chain recombines TRBV7-2 with TRBJ2-5, with D perhaps given as TRBD1 or TRBD2 (5 bases each). The germline V gene encodes CDR1 SGHTA and CDR2 FQGNSA. The CDR3 loop spans 17 amino acids.